This T cell receptor beta chain derives from a study of blood T cell repertoires in COVID-19. Study overall: Whether acute or convalescent, the COVID-19 samples came from the United States, Italy and Spain. The cDNA or gDNA used as material had been derived from T cells, B-cell-depleted T cells, or PBMCs.

The V end was cut by 5 bases, the J end by 5 bases, with 9 bases between. The CDR3 sequence is 12 residues long. Per the original data handling: How many nucleated cells were present was estimated from reference gene primer amplification. The assay was immunoSEQ multiplex PCR, and TCRdb's table has in-frame clones only and misses some. The V and J calls and the clone size are those of that table, but D and trimming were determined from the DNA. The repertoire includes roughly 50,000 clones, about nine tenths of them detected once, and 5.5% to 6.5% sits in the top ten. This sequence joins TRBV12-3 or TRBV12-4 and TRBJ2-5; D unresolved. This TCR was sampled from a man in his fifties or sixties with active COVID-19. The sample was peripheral blood. This CDR3 reads CASSVLVETQYF. CDR3 coding DNA: TGTGCCAGCAGTGTGCTAGTGGAGACCCAGTACTTC.